The 25 T cell receptor beta chains in this list originate from one sample, sequenced in a study of T-cell memory formation after mild COVID-19. Each CDR3 protein is one row after TCRdb ran MiXCR on the 5' RACE reads. The sample holds around 340,000 distinct CDR3 sequences; around a sixth are singletons and the top ten take around 20%. The sequenced sample was PBMCs or a T cell subset sorted from them (not recorded which). The receptors stem from a man aged 18 to 35 who had mild COVID-19 (a few samples of this study predate the infection). Cell type and time point are not known.

There are many counts of this clonotype. CDR3 region: CASRFGGANEQFF. DNA of the CDR3: TGTGCCAGCAGGTTCGGTGGAGCCAATGAGCAGTTCTTC. The V gene is TRBV7-2, the J gene TRBJ2-1; no firm D call. CDR3 length: 13 residues. V lost 6 bases to trimming and J lost 6 bases, with 12 bases between them. Germline V lookup: CDR1 SGHTA, CDR2 FQGNSA.

In this sample, this clonotype turned up a few times. V and J are TRBV5-1 and TRBJ1-1, with a tentative D call TRBD1 (5 bases). Trimming removed 4 bases from V and 1 base from J, with 26 bases in between. The CDR3 totals 19 residues. Germline V lookup: CDR1 SGHRS, CDR2 YFSETQ. In nucleotides, the CDR3 is TGCGCCAGCAGCGCTCCCCAGGGCTTGGGCGCCCCCTCGAACACTGAAGCTTTCTTT. This encodes CASSAPQGLGAPSNTEAFF.

The chain uses TRBV7-9 and TRBJ2-7; a weak D match, TRBD2 (5 bases). This CDR3 region has 15 residues. The germline V and J ends were trimmed by 5 bases and 0 bases, with 14 bases remaining between them. From germline, CDR1 is SEHNR and CDR2 FQNEAQ (reference sequence). CDR3 sequence: CASSLRAASSYEQYF. The CDR3, as DNA: TGTGCCAGCAGCCTTAGAGCGGCAAGCTCCTACGAGCAGTACTTC.

The chain joins TRBV7-2 to TRBJ1-6; perhaps TRBD1 as D (5 bases). V was pared by 3 bases and J by 7 bases, with 13 bases between. Germline CDR1 and CDR2: SGHTA and FQGNSA. The CDR3 has 15 amino acids. The CDR3 spells CASSFGAGANSPLHF. CDR3 nucleotide sequence: TGTGCCAGCAGCTTCGGGGCGGGAGCCAATTCACCCCTCCACTTT.

A few counts support this clonotype. Here the CDR3 DNA reads TGTGCCAGCAGTTTACGAGGGGACGAGCAGTACGTC. Protein: CASSLRGDEQYV. This sequence joins TRBV28 and TRBJ2-7; either TRBD1 or TRBD2 may supply D (5 bases each). This CDR3 region has 12 residues. The V end was cut by 2 bases, the J end by 5 bases, with 7 bases between. Germline V gene sequence: CDR1 MDHEN, CDR2 SYDVKM.

This clonotype was seen repeatedly, ten times or more. The chain carries TRBV7-6 and TRBJ2-5; 7 nucleotides match TRBD1. V lost 4 bases to trimming and J lost 5 bases; unmatched junction nucleotides: 16. This CDR3 comprises 17 residues. Germline loops: CDR1 SGHVS, CDR2 FNYEAQ. The CDR3 reads CASSSQPSTGYKETQYF. The CDR3 DNA follows: TGTGCCAGCAGCTCCCAACCCTCGACAGGGTATAAGGAGACCCAGTACTTC.

The chain is built from TRBV6-5 and TRBJ2-7, with D perhaps matching TRBD1 (6 bases). The V end was cut by 6 bases, the J end by 2 bases, with 14 bases between. Germline loops: CDR1 MNHEY, CDR2 SVGAGI. The CDR3 spans 14 residues. The CDR3 loop is CASRQGKLTYEQYF. The CDR3 DNA reads as TGTGCCAGCAGACAGGGCAAGCTGACCTACGAGCAGTACTTC.

In its sample, this clonotype was seen a few times. The chain uses TRBV5-1 and TRBJ2-7, with TRBD2 matching over 8 bases. The length of the CDR3 is 17 residues. The V and J ends lost 1 base and 0 bases, in that order; junction bases with no gene match: 9. Germline V lookup: CDR1 SGHRS, CDR2 YFSETQ. In DNA, the CDR3 is TGCGCCAGCAGCTTGATCGGGCGGGGGGCCGACTCCTACGAGCAGTACTTC. This codes for CASSLIGRGADSYEQYF.

This clonotype was counted a few times. The J gene is TRBJ2-5, the V gene TRBV4-3, with 11 positions matching TRBD2. J was trimmed by 1 base and V by 1 base; bases with no gene match: 5. Germline-derived CDR1 and CDR2 are LGHNA and YSLEER. The CDR3 length is 17 residues. For the CDR3, the DNA is TGCGCCAGCAGCCAAGTTACTAGCGGGGGTGCCCAAGAGACCCAGTACTTC. As protein: CASSQVTSGGAQETQYF.

The genes are TRBV6-2 or TRBV6-3 and TRBJ2-1; TRBD2 matches at 10 bases. CDR1 is MNHEY, CDR2 SVGEGT, per germline. The CDR3 spans 15 residues. V shed 8 bases, J shed 8 bases, and the junction held 12 bases outside the gene matches. The CDR3: CASHSGGAGRHEQFF. CDR3 nucleotide sequence: TGTGCCAGCCACAGCGGGGGGGCCGGTCGTCATGAGCAGTTCTTC.

The chain carries TRBV5-1 and TRBJ2-2; 8 nucleotides line up with TRBD2. V gave up 0 bases and J gave up 6 bases; unmatched junction bases: 7. The CDR3 spans 16 residues. Germline CDR1 reads SGHRS; CDR2 reads YFSETQ. The CDR3 protein is CASSLERPGGAGELFF. CDR3 bases: TGCGCCAGCAGCTTGGAACGGCCCGGGGGGGCCGGGGAGCTGTTTTTT.

This clonotype was counted a few times. This rearrangement joins TRBV4-3 to TRBJ1-5; no definite D call. This CDR3 region has 16 residues. The germline V gene encodes CDR1 LGHNA and CDR2 YSLEER. Trimming left V 0 bases short and J 5 bases short, with 14 bases between. DNA of the CDR3: TGCGCCAGCAGCCAAGATTATGCGCAGGCCGATCAGCCCCAGCATTTT. This sequence encodes CASSQDYAQADQPQHF.

The sample holds a few counts of this clonotype. This chain connects TRBV5-1 to TRBJ2-7, with 9 bases matching TRBD1. V shed 4 bases and J 3 bases; nucleotides not matched to a gene: 5. CDR1 is SGHRS, CDR2 YFSETQ, per germline. This CDR3 spans 14 amino acids. The CDR3 nucleotides are TGCGCCAGCAGCACCGGGACAGGGATCTACGAGCAGTACTTC. It translates to CASSTGTGIYEQYF.

This clonotype occurred a few times. The V gene is TRBV3-1, the J gene TRBJ1-5; D uncertain. Trimming stripped 1 base from V and 2 bases from J, with 9 bases between. The CDR3 has 15 residues. CDR1 is LGHDT, CDR2 YNNKEL, per germline (reference sequence). The CDR3 region is CASSQVPGGNQPQHF. In nucleotides, the CDR3 is TGTGCCAGCAGCCAAGTCCCTGGAGGCAATCAGCCCCAGCATTTT.

This clonotype was picked up a small number of times. The chain joins TRBV23-1 to TRBJ2-7, with D maybe TRBD1 (6 bases). TRBV23-1 is an open reading frame, and its role is uncertain. The V gene lost 4 bases and the J gene lost 0 bases, with 25 bases spanning the gap. CDR3 length: 19 residues. This CDR3 is CASSPAILQGRISSYEQYV. As DNA, the CDR3 is TGCGCCAGCAGTCCCGCTATTTTGCAGGGGCGTATAAGCTCCTACGAGCAGTACGTC.

This clonotype has only a few counts. The chain uses TRBV6-1 and TRBJ1-5; TRBD1 might be the D (5 bases). The germline gives CDR1 MNHNS, CDR2 SASEGT. CDR3 size: 13 residues. Deletions cut 4 bases from V and 5 bases from J, with 9 bases between. The CDR3 here is CASSVGDHQPQHF. CDR3 nucleotides: TGTGCCAGCAGTGTCGGGGACCATCAGCCCCAGCATTTT.

The chain employs TRBV30 and TRBJ2-7; 7 positions agree with TRBD1. The V segment lost 1 base and the J segment 0 bases; nucleotides outside the gene matches: 6. CDR1 and CDR2 from the germline V gene are GTSNPN and SVGIG (reference sequence). The CDR3 runs to 15 residues. CDR3 bases: TGTGCCTGGAGTGGACGACAGGGAAGCTCCTACGAGCAGTACTTC. Protein: CAWSGRQGSSYEQYF.

The chain joins TRBV20-1 to TRBJ2-5, with 7 nucleotides matching TRBD1. V lost 2 bases and J lost 5; bases outside the gene matches: 20. Germline lookup yields CDR1 DFQATT and CDR2 SNEGSKA (reference sequence). The CDR3 extends over 18 amino acids. CDR3 nucleotide sequence: TGCAGTGCTAGACTCCTTCCCCCCGCCGGGACAGAGTTGGAGACCCAGTACTTC. Its translation: CSARLLPPAGTELETQYF.

The V call is TRBV20-1, the J call TRBJ1-3, with D tentatively TRBD1 (5 bases). The CDR3 loop spans 12 amino acids. The germline V gene has CDR1 DFQATT and CDR2 SNEGSKA (reference sequence). CDR3 sequence reads: CGGSYSGNTIYF. CDR3 DNA: TGCGGGGGGTCCTACTCTGGAAACACCATATATTTT.

This clonotype was counted a few times. This chain joins TRBV9 and TRBJ2-3, with D hard to call. The CDR3 covers 14 residues. Germline loops: CDR1 SGDLS, CDR2 YYNGEE. V was shortened by 2 bases and J by 6 bases, with 13 bases between the two germline ends. The CDR3 spells CASSVRTEVDTQYF. The CDR3 DNA reads TGTGCCAGCAGCGTTAGAACAGAGGTGGATACGCAGTATTTT.

The J gene is TRBJ1-1, the V gene TRBV6-5; 7 nucleotides match TRBD1. The CDR3 length is 13 residues. With V trimmed by 7 bases and J by 5 bases, 7 bases remained unmatched. Germline V gives CDR1 MNHEY, CDR2 SVGAGI. CDR3: CASTPTGWTEAFF. The CDR3, as DNA: TGTGCCAGCACCCCGACAGGGTGGACTGAAGCTTTCTTT.

The gene calls are TRBV3-1 and TRBJ1-6; 8 nucleotides match TRBD1. With 0 bases clipped from V and 6 bases from J, the junction kept 10 bases outside the gene matches. CDR1 and CDR2 (germline): LGHDT, YNNKEL (reference sequence). The CDR3 covers 18 residues. CDR3 DNA sequence: TGTGCCAGCAGCCAAGATCATGGCAGGGGGCTAATTAATTCACCCCTCCACTTT. Its translation is CASSQDHGRGLINSPLHF.

The gene calls are TRBV18 and TRBJ1-5; 7 positions match TRBD1. The V gene end was trimmed by 0 bases and the J gene end by 4 bases; junction bases not matched to a gene: 9. The germline V gene has CDR1 KGHSH and CDR2 LQKENI. The CDR3 sequence is 17 residues long. CDR3 coding DNA: TGTGCCAGCTCACCACCGGGGTTAGGGACAGAGAATCAGCCCCAGCATTTT. Amino acids: CASSPPGLGTENQPQHF.

The chain joins TRBV3-1 to TRBJ2-2; maybe TRBD2 (5 bases). The CDR3 is made up of 15 amino acids. Germline V lookup: CDR1 LGHDT, CDR2 YNNKEL (reference sequence). The V end was cut by 2 bases, the J end by 0 bases, with 7 bases between. CDR3 sequence (DNA): TGTGCCAGCAGCCAACACGGGGCGAACACCGGGGAGCTGTTTTTT. Residues: CASSQHGANTGELFF.

A few counts support this clonotype. The rearrangement uses TRBV20-1 and TRBJ1-2; a possible D gene is TRBD1 (6 bases). This CDR3 spans 13 amino acids. Germline-derived CDR1 and CDR2 are DFQATT and SNEGSKA (reference sequence). Trimming shortened V by 3 bases and J by 8 bases, and 16 bases separated the two germline ends. CDR3 loop: CSARVPGAGGYTF. In DNA, the CDR3 is TGCAGTGCTAGGGTCCCAGGGGCGGGCGGCTACACCTTC.